The 7 T cell receptor delta chains listed next were all sequenced from one sample in a study of γδ T cells in repeated Plasmodium falciparum infection. TCRdb used CATT to re-call clones from the multiplex PCR reads. The sample gives 85,000 to 95,000 delta-chain clones, 1.4% to 1.5% of which show up once; 9% is in the top ten. Flow sorting of PBMC yielded separate Vgamma9/Vdelta2+ and Vdelta2-negative gammadelta T cell populations for bulk repertoire analysis. Sequenced input: gamma-delta T cells from blood. These receptors originate from a pool of human donors (malaria-infected and uninfected, not separated).

This clone was counted between two and nine times. A far larger clone is a single base away, which makes a read error likely. The same CDR3 is also encoded by other DNA sequences in this sample. The J gene went uncalled, whereas the V gene is TRDV2; the D call of TRDD3 is as the table states it, not checked on the DNA. The germline gives CDR1 GEAIGNYY, CDR2 EKD. The CDR3 has 15 residues. The CDR3 loop reads CACDTGDALTAQLFF. CDR3 in DNA: TGTGCCTGTGACACCGGGGATGCTTTGACAGCACAGCTCTTCTTT.

A word on this clone: TCRdb records a much larger clone's protein for this DNA, with a difference at residue 12 that likely arises from a read error; the protein given is the translation of the DNA. The DNA of the CDR3 is TGTGCCTGTGACAAAGTACTGGGGGATACGACCCGGGACACCCGACAGATGTTTTTC. This gives the protein CACDKVLGDTTRDTRQMFF. The chain is built from TRDV2 and TRDJ3, with 13 nucleotides matching TRDD3. TCRdb supplies no J gene; here it was assigned by aligning the nucleotide sequence to germline. Germline CDR1 and CDR2: GEAIGNYY and EKD. V lost 2 bases, J lost 5 bases, and 8 bases stayed unmatched. This CDR3 comprises 19 residues.

Points on this clone: The amino acid sequence in TCRdb belongs to a much larger clone and departs from this DNA's translation at residue 15, likely a sequencing read error; the sequence shown is translated from the DNA. V gene TRDV2 combines with J gene TRDJ3, with TRDD3 matching 9 bases. TCRdb gives no J gene; it was assigned here by matching the DNA to germline. Germline V gene sequence: CDR1 GEAIGNYY, CDR2 EKD. The CDR3 has 21 residues. DNA of the CDR3: TGTGCCTGTGACACCATCTCTACTGGGGGAAAACACTCCTGGGGCACCCGACAGATGTTTTTC. This gives the protein CACDTISTGGKHSWGTRQMFF.

Note on this clone: The protein TCRdb gives is from a much larger clone and does not agree with this DNA's translation at residue 12, likely a read error; the protein shown here comes from the DNA. This chain links TRDV2 with TRDJ3; 7 bases map to TRDD3. In the absence of a J gene in TCRdb, the DNA was matched to germline to assign it here. This CDR3 is built from 21 residues. Germline CDR1 reads GEAIGNYY; CDR2 reads EKD. The trim removed 1 base at V and 0 bases at J, leaving 14 bases unmatched. The CDR3 nucleotides read TGTGCCTGTGACACGGTACTGGGGTCACCTCCTGGCTCCTGGGACACCCGACAGATGTTTTTC. Protein: CACDTVLGSPPGSWDTRQMFF.

This clone came up many times. This specimen includes other DNA sequences encoding the same CDR3. The rearrangement links TRDV1 to TRDJ1, with TRDD3 identical over 8 bases. The V gene end was trimmed by 1 base and the J gene end by 0 bases; junction bases not matched to a gene: 22. The CDR3 consists of 22 residues. Germline V CDR1 and CDR2: TSWWSYY, QGS. The CDR3 spells CALGERFRFLKYTGGYTDKLIF. In DNA, the CDR3 is TGTGCTCTTGGGGAACGTTTCCGCTTCCTGAAGTATACTGGGGGTTACACCGATAAACTCATCTTT.

This clone was picked up a small number of times. This chain connects TRDV1 to TRDJ1; 10 nucleotides agree with TRDD3. The J gene was missing in TCRdb and was found by matching the end of the DNA to germline. Per the germline V gene, CDR1 is TSWWSYY and CDR2 is QGS. V lost 3 bases to trimming and J lost 10 bases; unmatched junction nucleotides: 26. The CDR3 has 20 amino acids. CDR3 coding DNA: TGTGCTCTTGGGGAGGTTCCTACTTCGTGTCTGGGGGATAGAACCTATAGACTCATCTTT. It encodes CALGEVPTSCLGDRTYRLIF.

Concerning this clone itself: The protein recorded in TCRdb matches a much larger clone and deviates from this DNA's translation at residue 12, suggesting a read error; the protein here is obtained by translating the DNA. J is TRDJ1 and V is TRDV2, with 8 positions matching TRDD3. Trimming removed 0 bases from V and 2 bases from J; junction bases left unmatched: 16. Germline CDR1 and CDR2: GEAIGNYY and EKD. The CDR3 spans 19 residues. Here the CDR3 reads CACDTVGDPPRMRTDKLIF. The CDR3 coding sequence is TGTGCCTGTGACACCGTGGGGGATCCCCCTCGGATGAGGACCGATAAACTCATCTTT.